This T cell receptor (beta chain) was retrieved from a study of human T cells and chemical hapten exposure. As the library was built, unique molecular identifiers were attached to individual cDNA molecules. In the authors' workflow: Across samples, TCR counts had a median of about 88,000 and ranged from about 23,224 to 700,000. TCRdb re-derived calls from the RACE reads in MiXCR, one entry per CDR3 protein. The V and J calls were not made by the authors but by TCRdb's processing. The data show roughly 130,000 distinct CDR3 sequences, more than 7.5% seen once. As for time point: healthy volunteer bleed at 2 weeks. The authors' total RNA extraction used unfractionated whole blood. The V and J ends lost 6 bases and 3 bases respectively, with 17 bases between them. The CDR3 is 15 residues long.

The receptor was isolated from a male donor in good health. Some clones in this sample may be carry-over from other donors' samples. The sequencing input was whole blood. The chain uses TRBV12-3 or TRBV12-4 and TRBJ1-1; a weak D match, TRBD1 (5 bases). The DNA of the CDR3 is TGTGCCAGCAGCCTTGGGGGGGGACCTCACACTGAAGCTTTCTTT. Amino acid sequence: CASSLGGGPHTEAFF.